The next 3 T cell receptor beta chains were all read from a single sample in a study of T cell responses to AZD1222 COVID-19 vaccine. The protocol was immunoSEQ multiplex PCR, while the TCRdb copy is restricted to in-frame clones and leaves out a portion. This table holds some 120,000 clones, around 86% found once. Here the sequenced sample was peripheral blood, taken on day 0 of AZD1222 vaccination. These receptors were collected from an adult in good health.

The chain has TRBV6-5 and TRBJ1-1, with 7 positions matching TRBD1. This CDR3 comprises 14 residues. Trimming cost V 6 bases and J 4 bases; bases outside gene matches: 8. The germline V gene encodes CDR1 MNHEY and CDR2 SVGAGI. Here the CDR3 reads CASRVTGVGTEAFF. DNA for the CDR3: TGTGCCAGCAGGGTCACAGGGGTCGGCACTGAAGCTTTCTTT.

The rearrangement links TRBV29-1 to TRBJ2-5; a weak D match, TRBD1 (6 bases). The CDR3 is 12 amino acids. Trimming cost V 3 bases and J 5 bases, with 10 bases left between them. In germline, CDR1 is SQVTM, CDR2 ANQGSEA. The CDR3 DNA reads as TGCAGCGTTGATGTGGGGGCGGAGACCCAGTACTTC. It yields the protein CSVDVGAETQYF.

This chain uses TRBV11-2 with TRBJ2-3, with D uncertain. Per germline, CDR1 SGHAT and CDR2 FQNNGV. The V and J ends lost 2 bases and 13 bases respectively, with 13 bases between them. The CDR3 is made up of 12 amino acids. The CDR3 loop is CASSLMRPFEYF. CDR3 DNA: TGTGCCAGCAGCTTAATGAGGCCGTTCGAGTATTTT.